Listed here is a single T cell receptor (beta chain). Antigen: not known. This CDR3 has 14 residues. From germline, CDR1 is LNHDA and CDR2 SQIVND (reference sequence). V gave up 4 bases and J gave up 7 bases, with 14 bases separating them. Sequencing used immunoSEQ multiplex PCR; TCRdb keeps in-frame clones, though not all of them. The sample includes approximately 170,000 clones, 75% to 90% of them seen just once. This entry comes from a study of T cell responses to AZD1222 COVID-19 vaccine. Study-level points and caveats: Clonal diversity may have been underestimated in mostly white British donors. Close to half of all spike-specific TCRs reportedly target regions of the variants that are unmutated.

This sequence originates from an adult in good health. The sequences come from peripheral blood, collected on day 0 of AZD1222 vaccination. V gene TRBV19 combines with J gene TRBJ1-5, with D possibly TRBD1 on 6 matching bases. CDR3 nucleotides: TGTGCCAGTAGTACAGGGGCGGTTTGGCAGCCCCAGCATTTT. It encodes CASSTGAVWQPQHF.